This TCR beta chain was obtained from a study of CD8 T cells in Susac syndrome. cDNA came from around 0.54 to 1 ug RNA primed by random hexamers. The amplification used immunoSEQ multiplex PCR on TCR beta CDR3; it spanned 54 Vbeta and 13 Jbeta. Each CDR3 protein is one row after TCRdb ran MiXCR on the immunoSEQ multiplex PCR reads. The sample has approximately 260,000 distinct CDR3 sequences, approximately 95% seen once. Whole-study findings and limits: Susac syndrome CD4+ T cell repertoires showed no clonal expansion.

V dropped 2 bases and J dropped 5 bases, with 9 bases sitting between them. Germline V gene sequence: CDR1 MDHEN, CDR2 SYDVKM. The CDR3 length is 13 residues. Sequencing of TCR beta, carried out with a high-throughput approach, was applied to CD8+ and CD4+ T cells from the blood. Patients with Susac syndrome showed fulfilment of recently defined diagnostic criteria for definite or probable disease. On this clonotype itself: Its cognate antigen is unknown.

The source is a human donor with Susac syndrome. This rearrangement joins TRBV28 to TRBJ2-5, with D perhaps matching TRBD2 (6 bases). The material sequenced was CD4+ T cells from PBMCs. The CDR3 is CASSLGGFETQYF. Here the CDR3 DNA reads TGTGCCAGCAGTTTAGGGGGGTTTGAGACCCAGTACTTC.